These T cell receptor beta chains were read from a single sample in a study of PD-1 blockade in classical Hodgkin lymphoma. TCRdb's table, derived via immunoSEQ multiplex PCR, lists solely in-frame clones and lacks some. The sample yields tens of thousands of clones, 78% seen once. The sample was peripheral blood mononuclear cells (PBMCs), taken before the fourth cycle of nivolumab. The receptors come from a human donor with classical Hodgkin lymphoma. The CDR3 runs from the conserved cysteine through the conserved F or W. D genes are given only for firm matches. Rows give clone size only sometimes, using once, few, many, or a class for an expanded clone.

few TRBJ1-1 TRBV29-1 TRBD1 TGCAGCGTTGATGGTACCGGGACAGGGGAGATGAACACTGAAGCTTTCTTT CSVDGTGTGEMNTEAFF
. TRBJ1-1 TRBV6-1 . TGTGCCAGCAGTGAACCGGGAGCGGGGAACACTGAAGCTTTCTTT CASSEPGAGNTEAFF
. TRBJ1-2 TRBV28 . TGTGCCAGCAGTTTGCGGGGCTATGGCTACACCTTC CASSLRGYGYTF
. TRBJ1-1 TRBV2 TRBD1 TGTGCCAGCAGTGGACAGGGGAACACTGAAGCTTTCTTT CASSGQGNTEAFF
. TRBJ2-1 TRBV6-1 . TGTGCCGGGACTCTCCAGCAGGGGACCTACAATGAGCAGTTCTTC CAGTLQQGTYNEQFF
. TRBJ2-1 TRBV28 . TGTGCCAGCAGTTTATGGTCAGGGTTTCTGTACAATGAGCAGTTCTTC CASSLWSGFLYNEQFF
once TRBJ1-1 TRBV5-5 TRBD1 TGTGCCAGCAGCCGTAGGACAGGACTGGGCCCGAACACTGAAGCTTTCTTT CASSRRTGLGPNTEAFF
. TRBJ1-2 TRBV19 . TGTGCCAGTAGTATCTCCGGCACTGGCTACACCTTC CASSISGTGYTF
once TRBJ2-3 TRBV9 TRBD2 TGTGCCAGCAGCGTACTAGCGGGCGACACAGATACGCAGTATTTT CASSVLAGDTDTQYF
. TRBJ1-6 TRBV14 . TGTGCCAGCAGCCACACCGCGGCAGGCGCGGTACCCCTCCACTTT CASSHTAAGAVPLHF
. TRBJ2-7 TRBV9 . TGTGCCAGCAGCGTATGGGGGTTAGGCGGTGGGGAGCAGTACTTC CASSVWGLGGGEQYF